This passage covers 5 T cell receptor beta chains from one sample sequenced in a study of shared clonotypes between healthy human individuals. Assay: immunoSEQ multiplex PCR; the TCRdb copy retains only in-frame clones and omits some. The sample includes around 720,000 clones, approximately 73% of them seen just once. The specimen sequenced was memory CD4+ T cells sorted from blood. This sample's subset: CD45RA-negative fraction. These TCRs come from a woman aged 25 to 39 in good health.

The table lists this clone with many counts. This chain uses TRBV5-6 with TRBJ2-6; the D is unclear. V lost 4 bases and J 0 bases, leaving 8 bases between the germline ends. The CDR3 spans 15 residues. Germline CDR1 reads SGHDT; CDR2 reads YYEEEE. CDR3 coding DNA: TGTGCCAGCAGCGGGATTTTCTCTGGGGCCAACGTCCTGACTTTC. Translating gives CASSGIFSGANVLTF.

The chain couples TRBV30 to TRBJ1-5; possible D gene TRBD1, 6 bases. The ends were cut back, 3 bases at V and 7 bases at J, with 16 bases in the middle. In germline, CDR1 is GTSNPN, CDR2 SVGIG (reference sequence). The CDR3 totals 14 residues. The CDR3 coding sequence is TGTGCCTGGAGCATAGGGGGGTTTCGCCAGCCCCAGCATTTT. It is translated as CAWSIGGFRQPQHF.

This chain connects TRBV10-1 to TRBJ1-5, with 7 bases fitting TRBD1. Germline trimming cut 6 bases from V and 6 bases from J; bases unmatched to any gene: 14. The germline gives CDR1 WNHNN, CDR2 SYGVQD (reference sequence). The CDR3 totals 16 residues. Here the CDR3 reads CASRSLRDRPSQPQHF. CDR3 nucleotides: TGCGCCAGCAGGAGTTTGAGGGACAGACCCAGTCAGCCCCAGCATTTT.

The chain couples TRBV5-6 to TRBJ2-1; 8 bases match TRBD2. From germline, CDR1 is SGHDT and CDR2 YYEEEE. The length of the CDR3 is 16 residues. After removal of 0 bases from V and 2 bases from J, the junction contained 4 bases not matched to a gene. Written as DNA, the CDR3 is TGTGCCAGCAGCTTGGACGGCGGGAGGACCTACAATGAGCAGTTCTTC. Protein product: CASSLDGGRTYNEQFF.

The V and J genes are TRBV5-4 and TRBJ1-3; no clear D. This CDR3 comprises 16 residues. In germline, CDR1 is SGHNT, CDR2 YYREEE (reference sequence). Trimming cost V 4 bases and J 0 bases, with 14 bases left between them. This chain's CDR3 is CASSREGQGSGNTIYF. CDR3 nucleotide sequence: TGTGCCAGCAGCCGCGAGGGTCAAGGCTCTGGAAACACCATATATTTT.